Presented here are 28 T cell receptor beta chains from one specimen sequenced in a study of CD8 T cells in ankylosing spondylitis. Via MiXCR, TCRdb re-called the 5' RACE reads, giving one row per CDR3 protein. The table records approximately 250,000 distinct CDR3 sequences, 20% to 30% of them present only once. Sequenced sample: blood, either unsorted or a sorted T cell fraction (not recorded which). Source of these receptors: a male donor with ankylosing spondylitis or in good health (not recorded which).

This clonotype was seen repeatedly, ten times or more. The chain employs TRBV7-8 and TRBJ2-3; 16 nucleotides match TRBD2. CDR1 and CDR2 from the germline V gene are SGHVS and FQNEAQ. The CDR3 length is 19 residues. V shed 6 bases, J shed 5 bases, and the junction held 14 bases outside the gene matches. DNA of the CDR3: TGTGCCAGCAGACAAAGAAGGCCGGGACTAGCGGGGGGGGAAGATACGCAGTATTTT. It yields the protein CASRQRRPGLAGGEDTQYF. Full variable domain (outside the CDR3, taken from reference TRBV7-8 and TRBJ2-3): GAGVSQSPRYKVAKRGQDVALRCDPISGHVSLFWYQQALGQGPEFLTYFQNEAQLDKSGLPSDRFFAERPEGSVSTLKIQRTQQEDSAVYLCASRQRRPGLAGGEDTQYFGPGTRLTVL.

CDR3 sequence (DNA): TGCAGTGCTATCGGGGCAGACAGGACTACCTACAATGAGCAGTTCTTC. Translated, it gives CSAIGADRTTYNEQFF. The chain recombines TRBV20-1 with TRBJ2-1; D may be TRBD1 or TRBD2 (6 bases each). Germline values: CDR1 DFQATT, CDR2 SNEGSKA (reference sequence). This CDR3 contains 16 residues. V shed 4 bases and J shed 2 bases, with 18 bases lying between them.

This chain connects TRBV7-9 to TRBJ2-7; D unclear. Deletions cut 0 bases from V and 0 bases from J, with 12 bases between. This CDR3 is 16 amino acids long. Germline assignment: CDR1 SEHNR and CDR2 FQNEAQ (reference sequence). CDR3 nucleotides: TGTGCCAGCAGCTTAGCAGGCCGGATAAGCTCCTACGAGCAGTACTTC. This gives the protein CASSLAGRISSYEQYF.

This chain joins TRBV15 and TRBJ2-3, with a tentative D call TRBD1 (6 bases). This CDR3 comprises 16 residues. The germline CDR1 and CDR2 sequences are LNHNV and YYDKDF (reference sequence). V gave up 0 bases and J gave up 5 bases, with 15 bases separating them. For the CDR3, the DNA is TGTGCCACCAGCAGAGATAGGCCAGGGGTAGGAGATACGCAGTATTTT. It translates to CATSRDRPGVGDTQYF.

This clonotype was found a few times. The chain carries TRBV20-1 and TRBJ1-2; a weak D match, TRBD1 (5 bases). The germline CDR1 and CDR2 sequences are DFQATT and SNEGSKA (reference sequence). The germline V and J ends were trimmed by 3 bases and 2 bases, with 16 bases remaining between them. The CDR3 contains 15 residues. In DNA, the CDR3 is TGCAGTGCTAGGAATGTGAAGGGGTCGAACTATGGCTACACCTTC. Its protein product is CSARNVKGSNYGYTF.

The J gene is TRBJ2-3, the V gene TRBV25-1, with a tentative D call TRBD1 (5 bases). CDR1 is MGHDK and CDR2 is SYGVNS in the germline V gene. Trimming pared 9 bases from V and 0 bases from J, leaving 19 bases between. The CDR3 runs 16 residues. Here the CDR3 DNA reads TGTGCCAGTACCCCAACCGCAGGGTTGAGCACAGATACGCAGTATTTT. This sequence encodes CASTPTAGLSTDTQYF.

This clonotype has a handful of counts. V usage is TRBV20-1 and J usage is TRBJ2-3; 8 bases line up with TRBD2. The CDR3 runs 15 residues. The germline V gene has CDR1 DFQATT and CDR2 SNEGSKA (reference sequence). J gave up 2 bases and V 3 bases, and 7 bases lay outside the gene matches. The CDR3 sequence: CSASDAGGPTDTQYF. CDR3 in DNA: TGCAGTGCTAGTGACGCGGGGGGCCCCACAGATACGCAGTATTTT.

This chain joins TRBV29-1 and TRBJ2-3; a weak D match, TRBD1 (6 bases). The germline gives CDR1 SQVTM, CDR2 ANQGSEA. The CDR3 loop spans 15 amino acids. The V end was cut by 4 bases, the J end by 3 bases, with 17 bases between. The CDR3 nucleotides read TGCAGCGTTGTGTCGGGGCAGGGGTTTACAGATACGCAGTATTTT. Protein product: CSVVSGQGFTDTQYF.

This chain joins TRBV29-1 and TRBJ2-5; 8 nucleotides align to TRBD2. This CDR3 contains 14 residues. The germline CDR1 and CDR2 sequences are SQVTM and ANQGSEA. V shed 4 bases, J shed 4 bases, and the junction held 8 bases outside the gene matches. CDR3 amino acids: CSVANGGGRETQYF. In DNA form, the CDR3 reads TGCAGCGTTGCGAACGGGGGGGGCCGAGAGACCCAGTACTTC.

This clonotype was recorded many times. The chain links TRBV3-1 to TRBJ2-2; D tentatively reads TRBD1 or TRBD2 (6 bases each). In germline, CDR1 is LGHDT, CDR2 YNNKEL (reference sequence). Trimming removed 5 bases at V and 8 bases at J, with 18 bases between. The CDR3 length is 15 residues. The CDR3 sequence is CASSIIGQRVGELFF. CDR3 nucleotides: TGTGCCAGCAGCATCATAGGACAGCGGGTGGGGGAGCTGTTTTTT.

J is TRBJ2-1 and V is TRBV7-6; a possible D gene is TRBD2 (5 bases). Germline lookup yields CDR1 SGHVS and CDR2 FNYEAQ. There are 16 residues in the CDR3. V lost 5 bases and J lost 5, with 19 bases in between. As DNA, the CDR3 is TGTGCCAGCAGCCACCCAGGAAATAGGAGGAACAATGAGCAGTTCTTC. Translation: CASSHPGNRRNNEQFF.

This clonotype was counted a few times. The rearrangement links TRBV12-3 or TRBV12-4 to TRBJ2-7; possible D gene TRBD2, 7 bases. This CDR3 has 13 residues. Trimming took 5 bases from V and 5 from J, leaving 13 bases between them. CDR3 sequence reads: CASSRGGADEQYF. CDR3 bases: TGTGCCAGCAGTCGAGGGGGGGCAGACGAGCAGTACTTC.

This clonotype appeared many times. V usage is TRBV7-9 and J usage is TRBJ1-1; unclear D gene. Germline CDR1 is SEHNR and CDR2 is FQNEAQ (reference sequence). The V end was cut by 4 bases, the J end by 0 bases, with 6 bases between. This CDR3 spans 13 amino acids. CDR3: CASSSGLNTEAFF. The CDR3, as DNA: TGTGCCAGCAGCTCCGGTCTGAACACTGAAGCTTTCTTT.

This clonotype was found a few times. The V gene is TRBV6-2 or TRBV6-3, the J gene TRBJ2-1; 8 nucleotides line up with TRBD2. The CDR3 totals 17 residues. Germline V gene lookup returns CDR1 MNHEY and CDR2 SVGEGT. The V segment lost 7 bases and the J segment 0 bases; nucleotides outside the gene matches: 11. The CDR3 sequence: CASTDALSGDSYNEQFF. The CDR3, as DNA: TGTGCCAGCACCGACGCCCTTAGCGGGGACTCCTACAATGAGCAGTTCTTC.

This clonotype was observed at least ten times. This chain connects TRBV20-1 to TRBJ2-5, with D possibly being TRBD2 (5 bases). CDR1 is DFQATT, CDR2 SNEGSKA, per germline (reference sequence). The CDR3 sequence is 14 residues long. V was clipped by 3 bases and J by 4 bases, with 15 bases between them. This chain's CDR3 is CSASLGVGGETQYF. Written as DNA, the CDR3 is TGCAGTGCTAGTCTCGGGGTCGGTGGAGAGACCCAGTACTTC.

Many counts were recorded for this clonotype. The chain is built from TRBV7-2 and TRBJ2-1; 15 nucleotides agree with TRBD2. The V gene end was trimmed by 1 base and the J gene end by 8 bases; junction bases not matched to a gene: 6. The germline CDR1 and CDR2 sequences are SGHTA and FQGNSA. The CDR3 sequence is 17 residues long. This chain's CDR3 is CASSLGTSGGARYEQFF. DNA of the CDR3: TGTGCCAGCAGCTTAGGGACTAGCGGGGGGGCCAGGTATGAGCAGTTCTTC.

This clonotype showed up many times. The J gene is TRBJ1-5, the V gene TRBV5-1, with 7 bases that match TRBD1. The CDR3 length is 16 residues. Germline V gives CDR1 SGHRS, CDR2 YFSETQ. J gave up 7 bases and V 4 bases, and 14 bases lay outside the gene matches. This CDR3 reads CASSRGPGGRSQPQHF. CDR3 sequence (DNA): TGCGCCAGCAGCCGGGGGCCAGGGGGACGTTCGCAGCCCCAGCATTTT.

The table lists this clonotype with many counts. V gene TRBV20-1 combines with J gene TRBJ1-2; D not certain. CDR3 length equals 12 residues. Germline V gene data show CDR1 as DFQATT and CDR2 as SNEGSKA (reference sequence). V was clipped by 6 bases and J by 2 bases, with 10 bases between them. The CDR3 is CSAQHGNYGYTF. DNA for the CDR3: TGCAGTGCCCAGCACGGAAACTATGGCTACACCTTC.

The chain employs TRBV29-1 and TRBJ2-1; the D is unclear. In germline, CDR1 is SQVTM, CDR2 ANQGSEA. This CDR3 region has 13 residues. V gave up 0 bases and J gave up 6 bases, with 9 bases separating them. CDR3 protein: CSVEDTTLNEQFF. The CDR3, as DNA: TGCAGCGTTGAAGATACGACCCTCAATGAGCAGTTCTTC.

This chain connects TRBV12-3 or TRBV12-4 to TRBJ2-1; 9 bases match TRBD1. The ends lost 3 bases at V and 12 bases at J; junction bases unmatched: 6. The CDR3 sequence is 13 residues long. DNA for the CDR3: TGTGCCAGCAGTTTTTACGCGGACAGGGGGCAGTTCTTC. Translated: CASSFYADRGQFF.

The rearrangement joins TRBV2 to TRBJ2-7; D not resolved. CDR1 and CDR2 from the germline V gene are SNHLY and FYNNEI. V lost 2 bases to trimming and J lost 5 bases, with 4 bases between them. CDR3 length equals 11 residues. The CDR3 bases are TGTGCCAGCAGTGAACGTAACGAGCAGTACTTC. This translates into CASSERNEQYF.

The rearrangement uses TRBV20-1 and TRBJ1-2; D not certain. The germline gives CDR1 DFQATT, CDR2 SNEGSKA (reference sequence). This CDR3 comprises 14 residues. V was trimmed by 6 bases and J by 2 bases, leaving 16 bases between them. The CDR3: CSAMGTDFNYGYTF. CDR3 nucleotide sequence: TGCAGTGCCATGGGTACAGATTTCAACTATGGCTACACCTTC.

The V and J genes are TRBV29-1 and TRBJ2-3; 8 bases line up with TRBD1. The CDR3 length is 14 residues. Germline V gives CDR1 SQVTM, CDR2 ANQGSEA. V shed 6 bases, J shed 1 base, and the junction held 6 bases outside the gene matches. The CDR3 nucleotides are TGCAGCGTCTCAGGGGGCTCGGGCACAGATACGCAGTATTTT. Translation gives CSVSGGSGTDTQYF.

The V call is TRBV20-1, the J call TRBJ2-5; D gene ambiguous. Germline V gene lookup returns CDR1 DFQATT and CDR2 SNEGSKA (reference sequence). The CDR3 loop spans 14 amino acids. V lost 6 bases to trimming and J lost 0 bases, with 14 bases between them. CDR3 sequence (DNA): TGCAGTGCCCAGAGGCCAGGAAACCAAGAGACCCAGTACTTC. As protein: CSAQRPGNQETQYF.

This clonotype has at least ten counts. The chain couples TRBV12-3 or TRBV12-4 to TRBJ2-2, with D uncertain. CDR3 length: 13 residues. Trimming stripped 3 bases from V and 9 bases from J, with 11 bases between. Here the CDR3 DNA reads TGTGCCAGCAGTTTCGGTGCGAGCCGGGAGCTGTTTTTT. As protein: CASSFGASRELFF.

This CDR3 reads CATSRDRQVGHNEQFF. CDR3 DNA sequence: TGTGCCACCAGCAGAGATCGACAGGTGGGACACAATGAGCAGTTCTTC. The chain combines TRBV15 with TRBJ2-1; possible D gene TRBD1, 6 bases. Germline CDR1 is LNHNV and CDR2 is YYDKDF (reference sequence). This CDR3 has 16 amino acids. Trimming left V 0 bases short and J 5 bases short, with 14 bases between.

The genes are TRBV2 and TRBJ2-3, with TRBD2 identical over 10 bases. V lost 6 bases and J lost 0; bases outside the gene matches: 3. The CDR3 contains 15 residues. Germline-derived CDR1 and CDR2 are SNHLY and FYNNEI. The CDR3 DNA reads TGTGCCAGCAGACTAGCGGGGACTAGCACAGATACGCAGTATTTT. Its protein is CASRLAGTSTDTQYF.

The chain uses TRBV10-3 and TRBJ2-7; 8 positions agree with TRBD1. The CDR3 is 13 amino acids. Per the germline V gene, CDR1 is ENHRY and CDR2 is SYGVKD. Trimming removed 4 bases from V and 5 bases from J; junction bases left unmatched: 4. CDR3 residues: CAISVGQEDEQYF. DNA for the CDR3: TGTGCCATCAGTGTGGGACAGGAGGACGAGCAGTACTTC.